A single sample gave rise to the 22 T cell receptor beta chains below, sequenced in a study of T cell repertoires in cytomegalovirus infection. The antigens for these receptors are not known. TCRdb reanalysed the reads using MiXCR and keeps one entry per CDR3 protein. The sample carries tens of thousands of distinct CDR3 sequences, 20% to 25% recorded once. The sequenced sample consisted of PBMCs, sequenced either directly or after in vitro stimulation (not recorded which). The receptor set was obtained from a human donor in good health (CMV status not recorded). Some clones in this sample may be carry-over from other donors' samples.

In its sample, this clonotype was seen many times. V gene TRBV7-6 combines with J gene TRBJ2-1; D is undetermined. The CDR3 covers 13 residues. The germline V and J ends were trimmed by 1 base and 9 bases, with 10 bases remaining between them. CDR1 and CDR2 from the germline V gene are SGHVS and FNYEAQ. The DNA for the CDR3 is TGTGCCAGCAGCTTAGGGACCTGGGGTGAGCAGTTCTTC. Its protein product is CASSLGTWGEQFF.

This clonotype has ten or more counts. The J gene is TRBJ2-7, the V gene TRBV12-3 or TRBV12-4; D is uncertain. This CDR3 spans 12 amino acids. Trimming cost V 6 bases and J 3 bases, with 9 bases left between them. The DNA of the CDR3 is TGTGCCAGCAGCTCGGACGGCTACGAGCAGTACTTC. This translates into CASSSDGYEQYF.

This clonotype was counted at least ten times. V gene TRBV7-2 combines with J gene TRBJ2-5, with 13 bases identical to TRBD2. CDR3 length: 16 residues. Looked up from germline, CDR1 is SGHTA and CDR2 is FQGNSA. Germline trimming cut 3 bases from V and 6 bases from J; bases unmatched to any gene: 7. CDR3 region: CASSFDLLAGGKTQYF. As DNA, the CDR3 is TGTGCCAGCAGCTTCGATTTACTAGCGGGGGGGAAGACCCAGTACTTC. The variable domain in full, with the rest retrieved from reference TRBV7-2 and TRBJ2-5, is GAGVSQSPSNKVTEKGKDVELRCDPISGHTALYWYRQSLGQGLEFLIYFQGNSAPDKSGLPSDRFSAERTGGSVSTLTIQRTQQEDSAVYLCASSFDLLAGGKTQYFGPGTRLLVL.

The chain joins TRBV12-3 or TRBV12-4 to TRBJ2-2, with TRBD2 matching 7 bases. This CDR3 contains 17 residues. Trimming cost V 3 bases and J 1 base; bases outside gene matches: 8. For the CDR3, the DNA is TGTGCCAGCAGTTTTCCCCTAGCGGAGGGGAACACCGGGGAGCTGTTTTTT. Translation: CASSFPLAEGNTGELFF.

This clonotype has ten or more counts. This rearrangement joins TRBV10-3 to TRBJ1-3; 7 positions agree with TRBD1. Per the germline V gene, CDR1 is ENHRY and CDR2 is SYGVKD. The V and J ends lost 4 bases and 2 bases, in that order; junction bases with no gene match: 2. The CDR3 length is 14 residues. CDR3 protein: CAISGQGPGNTIYF. The DNA for the CDR3 is TGTGCCATCAGTGGACAGGGCCCTGGAAACACCATATATTTT.

As regards this clonotype: This is likely a read error, given that the CDR3 carries no conserved phenylalanine or tryptophan at its end. This rearrangement joins TRBV19 to TRBJ1-5; D remains ambiguous. The CDR3 extends over 11 amino acids. V was clipped by 8 bases and J by 5 bases, with 7 bases between them. The germline V gene encodes CDR1 LNHDA and CDR2 SQIVND (reference sequence). Here the CDR3 reads CASGWDQPQHL. The CDR3 coding sequence is TGTGCCAGTGGGTGGGATCAGCCCCAGCATCTT.

The chain joins TRBV29-1 to TRBJ2-1; tentative D call: TRBD2 (5 bases). The CDR3 has 15 residues. CDR1 is SQVTM and CDR2 is ANQGSEA in the germline V gene. V lost 1 base and J lost 0, with 10 bases in between. The CDR3 protein is CSVEGTLSSYNEQFF. CDR3 nucleotides: TGCAGCGTTGAAGGGACTCTAAGCTCCTACAATGAGCAGTTCTTC.

The chain combines TRBV7-2 with TRBJ2-5; D gene unclear. The CDR3 is made up of 14 amino acids. Germline CDR1 is SGHTA and CDR2 is FQGNSA. V shed 1 base and J shed 4 bases, with 10 bases lying between them. The CDR3 sequence is CASSLVVGLETQYF. Here the CDR3 DNA reads TGTGCCAGCAGCTTAGTTGTAGGGCTAGAGACCCAGTACTTC.

The gene calls are TRBV7-8 and TRBJ2-5, with TRBD2 identical over 8 bases. V dropped 7 bases and J dropped 3; count of bases not matched to a gene: 7. There are 14 residues in the CDR3. Germline CDR1 and CDR2: SGHVS and FQNEAQ. CDR3 nucleotides: TGTGCCAGCAACCTTAGCGGGGAGAAAGAGACCCAGTACTTC. Translating it yields CASNLSGEKETQYF.

This rearrangement joins TRBV12-3 or TRBV12-4 to TRBJ1-1; D uncertain. The CDR3 sequence is 14 residues long. Trimming pared 1 base from V and 4 bases from J, leaving 10 bases between. CDR3 nucleotide sequence: TGTGCCAGCAGTTTAGGGGGTTTTAGCACTGAAGCTTTCTTT. This gives the protein CASSLGGFSTEAFF.

This clonotype was found a few times. V and J are TRBV9 and TRBJ1-3; the D is unclear. V lost 5 bases and J 4 bases, leaving 13 bases between the germline ends. Germline V CDR1 and CDR2: SGDLS, YYNGEE. This CDR3 region has 14 residues. In DNA form, the CDR3 reads TGTGCCAGCAGTAGAGATCTAGGCGGAAACACCATATATTTT. Translated: CASSRDLGGNTIYF.

This clonotype appeared many times. V and J are TRBV7-9 and TRBJ1-4, with D uncertain. Trimming removed 5 bases from V and 0 bases from J, with 10 bases in between. Germline CDR1 is SEHNR and CDR2 is FQNEAQ (reference sequence). This CDR3 has 15 residues. The CDR3 loop is CASSGRYATNEKLFF. CDR3 DNA sequence: TGTGCCAGCAGCGGACGTTATGCAACTAATGAAAAACTGTTTTTT.

This clonotype was found many times. This chain uses TRBV7-8 with TRBJ2-3; D uncertain. Germline V gene sequence: CDR1 SGHVS, CDR2 FQNEAQ. CDR3 length equals 14 residues. V was clipped by 1 base and J by 3 bases, with 8 bases between them. As DNA, the CDR3 is TGTGCCAGCAGCTTAGTCGGACCAACAGATACGCAGTATTTT. Its translation: CASSLVGPTDTQYF. Using reference TRBV7-8 and TRBJ2-3 for the parts outside the CDR3, the full variable domain is GAGVSQSPRYKVAKRGQDVALRCDPISGHVSLFWYQQALGQGPEFLTYFQNEAQLDKSGLPSDRFFAERPEGSVSTLKIQRTQQEDSAVYLCASSLVGPTDTQYFGPGTRLTVL.

CDR3 region: CASSLELASTGELFF. DNA of the CDR3: TGCGCCAGCAGCTTGGAATTAGCGAGCACCGGGGAGCTGTTTTTT. This chain links TRBV5-1 with TRBJ2-2, with D maybe TRBD2 (5 bases). The CDR3 has 15 residues. The germline V gene has CDR1 SGHRS and CDR2 YFSETQ. V gave up 0 bases and J gave up 4 bases, with 10 bases separating them. Complete variable domain (other parts from reference TRBV5-1 and TRBJ2-2): KAGVTQTPRYLIKTRGQQVTLSCSPISGHRSVSWYQQTPGQGLQFLFEYFSETQRNKGNFPGRFSGRQFSNSRSEMNVSTLELGDSALYLCASSLELASTGELFFGEGSRLTVL.

This clonotype was detected many times. This chain connects TRBV7-2 to TRBJ2-3; 7 bases align to TRBD2. CDR3 size: 15 residues. J gave up 2 bases and V 4 bases, and 6 bases lay outside the gene matches. Germline V gives CDR1 SGHTA, CDR2 FQGNSA. This chain's CDR3 is CASSSSGGLTDTQYF. The CDR3 DNA reads TGTGCCAGCAGCTCTAGCGGAGGCCTCACAGATACGCAGTATTTT.

This clonotype appeared a few times. The CDR3 DNA reads as TGTGCCAGCAGCGTCGGGGGGGCCTACAATGAGCAGTTCTTC. Residues: CASSVGGAYNEQFF. The genes are TRBV9 and TRBJ2-1; 8 bases are shared with TRBD2. Per germline, CDR1 SGDLS and CDR2 YYNGEE. V gave up 2 bases and J gave up 2 bases; unmatched junction bases: 0. CDR3 length: 14 residues.

This chain links TRBV5-1 with TRBJ2-3; D might be TRBD1 (5 bases). Looked up from germline, CDR1 is SGHRS and CDR2 is YFSETQ. This CDR3 has 14 residues. V was clipped by 4 bases and J by 0 bases, with 9 bases between them. The CDR3 DNA sequence: TGCGCCAGCAGCCGTGACAGTAGCACAGATACGCAGTATTTT. This translates into CASSRDSSTDTQYF.

This clonotype is medium-sized by share. V gene TRBV10-3 combines with J gene TRBJ2-5, with a weak D call TRBD2 (5 bases). This CDR3 has 13 amino acids. The V gene lost 2 bases and the J gene lost 2 bases, with 6 bases spanning the gap. Germline V gene sequence: CDR1 ENHRY, CDR2 SYGVKD. The CDR3 nucleotides read TGTGCCATCAGTGAGCCGGGACAAGAGACCCAGTACTTC. It is translated as CAISEPGQETQYF.

The rearrangement uses TRBV7-2 and TRBJ1-2; D gene unclear. This CDR3 has 15 amino acids. V gave up 1 base and J gave up 4 bases, with 13 bases separating them. Germline V lookup: CDR1 SGHTA, CDR2 FQGNSA. The CDR3 sequence: CASSLGFGRGYGYTF. Written as DNA, the CDR3 is TGTGCCAGCAGCTTAGGGTTTGGACGGGGCTATGGCTACACCTTC. The variable domain in full, with the rest retrieved from reference TRBV7-2 and TRBJ1-2, is GAGVSQSPSNKVTEKGKDVELRCDPISGHTALYWYRQSLGQGLEFLIYFQGNSAPDKSGLPSDRFSAERTGGSVSTLTIQRTQQEDSAVYLCASSLGFGRGYGYTFGSGTRLTVV.

In its sample, this clonotype ranks as medium-sized. This chain joins TRBV6-6 and TRBJ2-1, with TRBD2 matching over 10 bases. Germline trimming cut 4 bases from V and 1 base from J; bases unmatched to any gene: 7. Per the germline V gene, CDR1 is MNHNY and CDR2 is SVGAGI (reference sequence). This CDR3 has 17 amino acids. DNA of the CDR3: TGTGCCAGCAGTTGGTTTAGCGGGGGGTCTTCCTACAATGAGCAGTTCTTC. This encodes CASSWFSGGSSYNEQFF.

This chain links TRBV7-2 with TRBJ2-5; possibly TRBD1 for D (7 bases). Looked up from germline, CDR1 is SGHTA and CDR2 is FQGNSA. Trimming removed 6 bases at V and 2 bases at J, with 16 bases between. The CDR3 totals 15 residues. The CDR3 loop is CASSTRGTEQETQYF. CDR3 nucleotides: TGTGCCAGCAGTACACGCGGGACAGAGCAAGAGACCCAGTACTTC.

This clonotype was counted only a few times. This chain connects TRBV7-8 to TRBJ1-1, with D uncertain. Per the germline V gene, CDR1 is SGHVS and CDR2 is FQNEAQ. This CDR3 has 14 amino acids. V was clipped by 2 bases and J by 1 base, with 8 bases between them. CDR3 amino acids: CASSLSSGNTEAFF. The CDR3 DNA is TGTGCCAGCAGCTTATCGTCAGGGAACACTGAAGCTTTCTTT.